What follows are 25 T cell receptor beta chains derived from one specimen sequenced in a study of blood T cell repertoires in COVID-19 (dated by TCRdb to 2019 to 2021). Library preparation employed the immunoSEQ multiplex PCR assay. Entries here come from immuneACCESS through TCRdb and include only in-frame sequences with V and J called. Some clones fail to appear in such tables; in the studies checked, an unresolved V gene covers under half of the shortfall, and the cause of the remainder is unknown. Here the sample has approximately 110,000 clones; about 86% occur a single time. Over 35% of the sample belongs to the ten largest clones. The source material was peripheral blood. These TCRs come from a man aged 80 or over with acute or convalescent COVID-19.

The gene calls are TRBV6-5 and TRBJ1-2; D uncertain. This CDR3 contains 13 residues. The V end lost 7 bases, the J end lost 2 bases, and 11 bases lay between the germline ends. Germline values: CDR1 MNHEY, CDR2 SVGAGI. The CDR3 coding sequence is TGTGCCAGCAAACGAGGGAAGAACTATGGCTACACCTTC. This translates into CASKRGKNYGYTF.

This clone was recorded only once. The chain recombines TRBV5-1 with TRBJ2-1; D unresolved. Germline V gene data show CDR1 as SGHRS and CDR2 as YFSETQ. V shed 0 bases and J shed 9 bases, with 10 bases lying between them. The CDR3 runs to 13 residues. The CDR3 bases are TGCGCCAGCAGCTTGGGGCCTGCCCTTGAGCAGTTCTTC. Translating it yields CASSLGPALEQFF.

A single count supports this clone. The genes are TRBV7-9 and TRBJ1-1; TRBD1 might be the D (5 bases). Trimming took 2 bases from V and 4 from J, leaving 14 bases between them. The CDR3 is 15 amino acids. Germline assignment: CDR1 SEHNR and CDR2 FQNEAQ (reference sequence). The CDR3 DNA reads TGTGCCAGCAGCTTAACGGGGGTTTTGGGCACTGAAGCTTTCTTT. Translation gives CASSLTGVLGTEAFF.

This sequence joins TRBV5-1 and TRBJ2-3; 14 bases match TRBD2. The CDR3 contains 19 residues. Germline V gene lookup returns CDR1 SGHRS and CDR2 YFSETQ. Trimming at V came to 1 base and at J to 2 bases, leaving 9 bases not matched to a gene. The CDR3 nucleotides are TGCGCCAGCAGCTTGTTCCTAACGACTAGCGGGAGGGCCACAGATACGCAGTATTTT. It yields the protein CASSLFLTTSGRATDTQYF. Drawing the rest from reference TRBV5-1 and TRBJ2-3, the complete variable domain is KAGVTQTPRYLIKTRGQQVTLSCSPISGHRSVSWYQQTPGQGLQFLFEYFSETQRNKGNFPGRFSGRQFSNSRSEMNVSTLELGDSALYLCASSLFLTTSGRATDTQYFGPGTRLTVL.

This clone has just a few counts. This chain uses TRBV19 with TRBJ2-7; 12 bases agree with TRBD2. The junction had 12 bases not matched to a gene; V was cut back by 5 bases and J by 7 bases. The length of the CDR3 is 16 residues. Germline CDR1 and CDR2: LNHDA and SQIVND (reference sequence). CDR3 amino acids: CASSPRGLAGKEEQYF. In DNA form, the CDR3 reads TGTGCCAGTAGTCCCCGCGGACTAGCGGGAAAGGAAGAGCAGTACTTC. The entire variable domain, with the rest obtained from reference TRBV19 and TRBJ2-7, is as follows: DGGITQSPKYLFRKEGQNVTLSCEQNLNHDAMYWYRQDPGQGLRLIYYSQIVNDFQKGDIAEGYSVSREKKESFPLTVTSAQKNPTAFYLCASSPRGLAGKEEQYFGPGTRLTVT.

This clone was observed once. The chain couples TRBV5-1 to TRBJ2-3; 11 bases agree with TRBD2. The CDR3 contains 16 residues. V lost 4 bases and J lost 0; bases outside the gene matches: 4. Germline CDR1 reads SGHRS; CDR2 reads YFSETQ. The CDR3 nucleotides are TGCGCCAGCAGCCTGACTAGCGGGATTAGCACAGATACGCAGTATTTT. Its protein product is CASSLTSGISTDTQYF.

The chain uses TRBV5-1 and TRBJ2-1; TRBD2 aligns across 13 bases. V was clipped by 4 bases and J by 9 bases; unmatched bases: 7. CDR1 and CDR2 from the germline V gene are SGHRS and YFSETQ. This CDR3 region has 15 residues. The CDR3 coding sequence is TGCGCCAGCAGCACCAGACTAGCGGGAGGTGGTGAGCAGTTCTTC. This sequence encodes CASSTRLAGGGEQFF.

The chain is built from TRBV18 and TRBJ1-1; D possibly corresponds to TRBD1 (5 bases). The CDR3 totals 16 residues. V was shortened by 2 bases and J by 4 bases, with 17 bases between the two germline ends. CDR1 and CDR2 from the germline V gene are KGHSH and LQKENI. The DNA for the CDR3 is TGTGCCAGCTCACCAAAGAGGAGGGGAGAGGGCACTGAAGCTTTCTTT. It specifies CASSPKRRGEGTEAFF.

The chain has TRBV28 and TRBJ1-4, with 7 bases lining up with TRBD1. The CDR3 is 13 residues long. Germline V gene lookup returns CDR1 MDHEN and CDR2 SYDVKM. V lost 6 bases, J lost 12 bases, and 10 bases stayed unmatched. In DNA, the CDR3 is TGTGCCAGCAGGGGACAGCCCGGAGGGGAACTGTTTTTT. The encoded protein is CASRGQPGGELFF. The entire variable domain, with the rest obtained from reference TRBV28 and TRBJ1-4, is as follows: DVKVTQSSRYLVKRTGEKVFLECVQDMDHENMFWYRQDPGLGLRLIYFSYDVKMKEKGDIPEGYSVSREKKERFSLILESASTNQTSMYLCASRGQPGGELFFGSGTQLSVL.

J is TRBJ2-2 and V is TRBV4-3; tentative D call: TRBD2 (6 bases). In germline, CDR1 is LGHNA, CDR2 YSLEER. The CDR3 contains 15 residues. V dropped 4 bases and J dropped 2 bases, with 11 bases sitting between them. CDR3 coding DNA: TGCGCCAGCAGCCCGGGACTGTTAAACACCGGGGAGCTGTTTTTT. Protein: CASSPGLLNTGELFF.

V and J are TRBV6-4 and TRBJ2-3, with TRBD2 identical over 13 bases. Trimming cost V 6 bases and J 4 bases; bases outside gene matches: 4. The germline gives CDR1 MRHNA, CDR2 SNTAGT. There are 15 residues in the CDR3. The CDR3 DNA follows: TGTGCCAGCAGAAGACTAGCGGGAGGCGCAGATACGCAGTATTTT. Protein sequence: CASRRLAGGADTQYF.

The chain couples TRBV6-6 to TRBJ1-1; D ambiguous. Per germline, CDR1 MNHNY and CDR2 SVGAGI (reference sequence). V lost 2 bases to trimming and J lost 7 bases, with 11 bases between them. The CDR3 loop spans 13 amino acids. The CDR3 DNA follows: TGTGCCAGCAGTTACGAGGCCCTCCTTGAAGCTTTCTTT. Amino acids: CASSYEALLEAFF.

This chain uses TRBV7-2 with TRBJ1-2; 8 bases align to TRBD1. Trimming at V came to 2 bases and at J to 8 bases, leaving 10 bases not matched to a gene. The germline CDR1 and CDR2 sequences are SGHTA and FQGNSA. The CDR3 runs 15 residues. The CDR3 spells CASSLQDRESEGYTF. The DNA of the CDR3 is TGTGCCAGCAGCTTACAGGACAGGGAATCTGAGGGCTACACCTTC.

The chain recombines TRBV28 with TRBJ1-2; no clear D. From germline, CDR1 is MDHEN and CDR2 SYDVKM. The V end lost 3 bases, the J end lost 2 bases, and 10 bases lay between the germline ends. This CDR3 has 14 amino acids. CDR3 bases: TGTGCCAGCAGTTTCCTCGGCAGGAACTATGGCTACACCTTC. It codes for CASSFLGRNYGYTF.

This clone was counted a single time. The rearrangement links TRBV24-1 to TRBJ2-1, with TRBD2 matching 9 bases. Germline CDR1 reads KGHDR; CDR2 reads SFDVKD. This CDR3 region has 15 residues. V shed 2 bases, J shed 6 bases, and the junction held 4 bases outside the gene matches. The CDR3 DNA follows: TGTGCCACCAGTGATTGGACTAGCGATGGCAATGAGCAGTTCTTC. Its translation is CATSDWTSDGNEQFF.

The CDR3 nucleotides are TGTGCCAGCAGCTTGTCTCCTAGCGGGGCCACCGGGGAGCTGTTTTTT. As protein: CASSLSPSGATGELFF. The J gene is TRBJ2-2, the V gene TRBV7-2; 9 positions agree with TRBD2. V was clipped by 3 bases and J by 4 bases; unmatched bases: 6. The CDR3 has 16 residues. Germline CDR1 SGHTA, CDR2 FQGNSA.

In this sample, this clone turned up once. In nucleotides, the CDR3 is TGCGCCAGCAGCCAAGACGGGCAGGGCGCTTCCTATGGCTACACCTTC. Translation: CASSQDGQGASYGYTF. The chain recombines TRBV4-1 with TRBJ1-2, with D perhaps matching TRBD1 (5 bases). V was clipped by 0 bases and J by 4 bases, with 15 bases between them. CDR1 is MGHRA, CDR2 YSYEKL, per germline. CDR3 length: 16 amino acids.

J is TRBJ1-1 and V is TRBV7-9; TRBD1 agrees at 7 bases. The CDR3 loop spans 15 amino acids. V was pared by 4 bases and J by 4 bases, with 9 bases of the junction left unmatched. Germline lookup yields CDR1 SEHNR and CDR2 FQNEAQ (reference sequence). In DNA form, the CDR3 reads TGTGCCAGCAGCTCCCAGCAGCCAGGGGGCACTGAAGCTTTCTTT. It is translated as CASSSQQPGGTEAFF.

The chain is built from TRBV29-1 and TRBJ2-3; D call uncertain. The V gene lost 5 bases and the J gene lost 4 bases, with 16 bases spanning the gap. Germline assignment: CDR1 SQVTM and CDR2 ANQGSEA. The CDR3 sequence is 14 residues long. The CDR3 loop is CSVQPSTRADTQYF. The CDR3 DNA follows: TGCAGCGTTCAACCGTCAACTCGAGCAGATACGCAGTATTTT.

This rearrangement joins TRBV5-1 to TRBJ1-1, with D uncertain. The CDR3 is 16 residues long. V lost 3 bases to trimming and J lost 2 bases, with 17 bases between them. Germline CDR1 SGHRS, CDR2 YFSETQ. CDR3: CASSSDGGLLNTEAFF. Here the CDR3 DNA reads TGCGCCAGCAGCTCCGACGGAGGTCTCCTTAACACTGAAGCTTTCTTT.

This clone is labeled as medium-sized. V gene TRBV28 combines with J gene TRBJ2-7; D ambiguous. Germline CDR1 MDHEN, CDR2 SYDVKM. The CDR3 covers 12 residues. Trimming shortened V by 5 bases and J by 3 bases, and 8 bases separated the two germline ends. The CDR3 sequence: CASSPSFYEQYF. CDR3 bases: TGTGCCAGCAGTCCCTCCTTCTACGAGCAGTACTTC.

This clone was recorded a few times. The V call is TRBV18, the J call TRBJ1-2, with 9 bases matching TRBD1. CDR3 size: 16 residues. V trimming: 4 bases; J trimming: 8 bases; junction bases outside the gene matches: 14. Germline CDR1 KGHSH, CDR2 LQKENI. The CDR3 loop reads CASSQRTGAKPRGYTF. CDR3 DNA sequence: TGTGCCAGCTCACAACGGACAGGGGCCAAACCACGGGGCTACACCTTC.

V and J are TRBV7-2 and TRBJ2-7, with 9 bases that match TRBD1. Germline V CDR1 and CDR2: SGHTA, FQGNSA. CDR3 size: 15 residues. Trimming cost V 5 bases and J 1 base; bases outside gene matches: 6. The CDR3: CASSRGQGVSYEQYF. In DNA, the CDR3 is TGTGCCAGCAGCCGGGGACAGGGCGTATCCTACGAGCAGTACTTC.

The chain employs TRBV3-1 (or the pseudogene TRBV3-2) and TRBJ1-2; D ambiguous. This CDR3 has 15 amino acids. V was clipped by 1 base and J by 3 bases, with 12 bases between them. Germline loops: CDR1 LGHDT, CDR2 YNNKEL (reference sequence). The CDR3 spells CASSQGPSRDYGYTF. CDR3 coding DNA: TGTGCCAGCAGCCAAGGGCCATCGAGGGACTATGGCTACACCTTC.

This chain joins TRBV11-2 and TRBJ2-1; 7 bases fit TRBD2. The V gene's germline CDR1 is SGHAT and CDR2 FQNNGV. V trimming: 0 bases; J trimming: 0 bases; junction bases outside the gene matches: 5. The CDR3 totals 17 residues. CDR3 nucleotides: TGTGCCAGCAGCTTAGAGCTAGCGGCCCACTCCTACAATGAGCAGTTCTTC. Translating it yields CASSLELAAHSYNEQFF. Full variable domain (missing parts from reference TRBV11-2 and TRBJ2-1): EAGVAQSPRYKIIEKRQSVAFWCNPISGHATLYWYQQILGQGPKLLIQFQNNGVVDDSQLPKDRFSAERLKGVDSTLKIQPAKLEDSAVYLCASSLELAAHSYNEQFFGPGTRLTVL.